Following are 5 T cell receptor beta chains from one sample sequenced in a study of cytomegalovirus exposure and HLA in healthy donors. Primers included in the PCR were 60 Vbeta and 13 Jbeta primers. The data were produced by immunoSEQ multiplex PCR, yet TCRdb's version contains in-frame clones alone and is incomplete. The repertoire holds some 140,000 clones, with roughly 74% as singletons. Input material: PBMCs. These receptors were collected from a man aged 18 to 30 in good health and CMV-seronegative.

Concerning this clone: Since the CDR3 does not end with the conserved phenylalanine or tryptophan, this likely comes from a read error. CDR3 loop: CASSPGTANTEAFL. DNA for the CDR3: TGTGCCAGCAGTCCCGGGACAGCGAACACTGAAGCTTTCCTT. The chain couples TRBV27 to TRBJ1-1, with 7 bases identical to TRBD1. The CDR3 consists of 14 residues. CDR1 and CDR2 from the germline V gene are MNHEY and SMNVEV (reference sequence). Trimming cost V 5 bases and J 1 base; bases outside gene matches: 4.

Only one count was recorded for this clone. This same CDR3 is encoded by further DNA sequences in the sample. The chain links TRBV9 to TRBJ2-7; possible D gene TRBD2, 5 bases. Trimming cost V 0 bases and J 2 bases, with 9 bases left between them. CDR1 is SGDLS, CDR2 YYNGEE, per germline. The CDR3 covers 14 residues. The CDR3 nucleotides read TGTGCCAGCAGCGTAGGAGGAGGTACCTACGAGCAGTACTTC. Protein sequence: CASSVGGGTYEQYF.

J is TRBJ2-7 and V is TRBV5-1; 10 bases fit TRBD2. Germline CDR1 reads SGHRS; CDR2 reads YFSETQ. The CDR3 has 16 residues. The junction had 9 bases not matched to a gene; V was cut back by 3 bases and J by 3 bases. CDR3 in amino acids: CASSSPTSGTNYEQYF. CDR3 sequence (DNA): TGCGCCAGCAGCTCTCCCACTAGCGGGACCAACTACGAGCAGTACTTC.

This clone was detected once. The chain has TRBV28 and TRBJ2-7; TRBD1 matches 8 bases. The CDR3 is made up of 16 amino acids. The germline CDR1 and CDR2 sequences are MDHEN and SYDVKM. V shed 2 bases and J 3 bases; nucleotides not matched to a gene: 9. CDR3 amino acids: CASSLGGQGSRYEQYV. The CDR3, as DNA: TGTGCCAGCAGTTTAGGTGGACAGGGATCACGCTACGAGCAGTACGTC.

Written as DNA, the CDR3 is TGTGCCAGCAGCGTAGATCAGGGTGCCACCATATATTTT. The encoded protein is CASSVDQGATIYF. The chain is built from TRBV9 and TRBJ1-3; perhaps TRBD1 as D (5 bases). CDR1 is SGDLS and CDR2 is YYNGEE in the germline V gene. The CDR3 has 13 amino acids. V gave up 0 bases and J gave up 9 bases, with 10 bases separating them.